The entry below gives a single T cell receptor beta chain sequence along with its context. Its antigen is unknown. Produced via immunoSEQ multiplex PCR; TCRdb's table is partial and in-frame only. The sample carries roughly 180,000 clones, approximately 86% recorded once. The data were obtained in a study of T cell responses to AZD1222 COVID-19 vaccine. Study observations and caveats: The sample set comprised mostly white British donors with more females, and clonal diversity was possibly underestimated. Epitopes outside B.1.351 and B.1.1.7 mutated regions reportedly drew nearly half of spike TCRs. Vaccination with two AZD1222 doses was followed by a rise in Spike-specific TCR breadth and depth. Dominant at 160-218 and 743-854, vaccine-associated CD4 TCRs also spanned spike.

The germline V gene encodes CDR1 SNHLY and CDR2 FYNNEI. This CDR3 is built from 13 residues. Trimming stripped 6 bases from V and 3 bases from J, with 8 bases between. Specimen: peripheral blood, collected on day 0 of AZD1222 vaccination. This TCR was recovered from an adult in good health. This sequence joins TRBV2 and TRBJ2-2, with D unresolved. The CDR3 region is CASRPRDTGELFF. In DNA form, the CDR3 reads TGTGCCAGCAGACCACGTGACACCGGGGAGCTGTTTTTT.